These 5 T cell receptor beta chains originate from one sample sequenced in a study of blood T cell repertoires in COVID-19. TCRdb's table, derived via immunoSEQ multiplex PCR, lists solely in-frame clones and lacks some. Altogether about 250,000 clones are present, almost 90% being singletons, with the ten largest covering about 1.3%. Sequencing was done on a sample of peripheral blood. The receptors were sampled from a man older than 75 with acute or convalescent COVID-19.

J is TRBJ2-2 and V is TRBV19; D remains ambiguous. The V gene lost 7 bases and the J gene lost 7 bases, with 7 bases spanning the gap. Germline V gene sequence: CDR1 LNHDA, CDR2 SQIVND (reference sequence). This CDR3 has 11 residues. The CDR3 reads CASNAVGELFF. CDR3 nucleotides: TGTGCCAGTAATGCGGTCGGGGAGCTGTTTTTT.

This clone was seen once. The gene calls are TRBV5-4 and TRBJ1-2; D is undetermined. CDR1 is SGHNT, CDR2 YYREEE, per germline (reference sequence). Trimming took off 2 bases at V and 6 bases at J, with 14 bases between the two ends. The CDR3 sequence is 14 residues long. As DNA, the CDR3 is TGTGCCAGCAGCTTAGTCTCGGGAGCGAATGGCTACACCTTC. Protein product: CASSLVSGANGYTF.

The gene calls are TRBV9 and TRBJ2-2; no clear D. Germline-derived CDR1 and CDR2 are SGDLS and YYNGEE. The CDR3 contains 13 residues. V lost 4 bases and J lost 3, with 7 bases in between. The CDR3 DNA sequence: TGTGCCAGCAGCCTTCGTTACACCGGGGAGCTGTTTTTT. It specifies CASSLRYTGELFF.

The chain links TRBV11-3 to TRBJ2-3, with TRBD2 identical over 8 bases. Germline loops: CDR1 SGHNT, CDR2 YENEEA. CDR3 length equals 15 residues. V lost 1 base to trimming and J lost 2 bases; unmatched junction nucleotides: 2. This chain's CDR3 is CASSLGGGYTDTQYF. In DNA, the CDR3 is TGTGCCAGCAGCTTAGGCGGGGGGTACACAGATACGCAGTATTTT.

This sequence joins TRBV29-1 and TRBJ2-7; the D gene is possibly TRBD1 (7 bases). Trimming stripped 7 bases from V and 3 bases from J, with 13 bases between. The germline V gene has CDR1 SQVTM and CDR2 ANQGSEA. The CDR3 sequence is 12 residues long. The CDR3 is CSGGDSYYEQYF. CDR3 DNA sequence: TGCAGCGGGGGGGACAGTTACTACGAGCAGTACTTC.